This TCR beta chain appears in the sequencing data of a study of T cells in localized non-small cell lung cancer. Study results and caveats: Researchers found a median approximately 55 of the top 100 tumor clones in adjacent lung.

Details on this clone: Its target is not known.

TCRdb's copy holds only in-frame clones and misses some; the assay was immunoSEQ multiplex PCR. Here the sample spans under 40,000 clones, approximately 80% being singletons. The V gene's germline CDR1 is SGHRS and CDR2 YFSETQ. The V end was cut by 4 bases, the J end by 1 base, with 11 bases between. The CDR3 is made up of 14 amino acids. The clonotype comes from a male donor at least 60 years old with stage III squamous cell lung carcinoma. The chain uses TRBV5-1 and TRBJ1-1; D is unclear. Material: peripheral blood, obtained before any cancer treatment. The CDR3 nucleotides read TGCGCCAGCAGCCTCCGGGTCGAGAACACTGAAGCTTTCTTT. This gives the protein CASSLRVENTEAFF.